The clone carrying this T cell receptor (beta chain) was seen ten or more times. The unsorted libraries were made from 2 million PBMCs kept at -80 C. These data come from a study of neurological immune-mediated disorders. The CDR3 spans 13 residues. CDR1 is SGHRS and CDR2 is YFSETQ in the germline V gene. The V and J ends lost 3 bases and 8 bases, in that order; junction bases with no gene match: 2. TCRdb reprocessed the 5' RACE reads with MiXCR, giving one entry per CDR3 protein. The sample lists roughly 30,000 distinct CDR3 sequences, about 6.9% seen once, with roughly 10% in the top ten. Sequenced sample: PBMCs. The clonotype comes from a woman between 50 and 59 years old in good health. This sequence joins TRBV5-1 and TRBJ1-1; TRBD1 matches 12 bases. CDR3 region: CASSSGTGGEAFF. The CDR3 region has the DNA TGCGCCAGCAGCTCTGGGACAGGGGGCGAAGCTTTCTTT.